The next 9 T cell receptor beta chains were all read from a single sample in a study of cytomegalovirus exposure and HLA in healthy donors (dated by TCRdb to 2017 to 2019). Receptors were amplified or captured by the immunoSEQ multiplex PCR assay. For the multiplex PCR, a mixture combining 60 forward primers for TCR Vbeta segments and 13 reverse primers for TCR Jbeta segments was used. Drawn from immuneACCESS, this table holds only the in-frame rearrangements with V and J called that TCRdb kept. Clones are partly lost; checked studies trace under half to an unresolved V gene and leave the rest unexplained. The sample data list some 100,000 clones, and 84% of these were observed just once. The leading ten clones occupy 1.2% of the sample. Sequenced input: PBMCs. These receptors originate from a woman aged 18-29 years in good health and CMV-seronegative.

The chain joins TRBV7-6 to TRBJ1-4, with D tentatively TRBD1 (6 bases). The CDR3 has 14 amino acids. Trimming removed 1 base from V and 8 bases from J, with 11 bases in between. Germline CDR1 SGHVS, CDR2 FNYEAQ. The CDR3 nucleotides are TGTGCCAGCAGCTTAGGACGGGGACAAGAAAAACTGTTTTTT. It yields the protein CASSLGRGQEKLFF. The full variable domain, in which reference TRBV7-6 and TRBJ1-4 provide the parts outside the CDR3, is GAGVSQSPRYKVTKRGQDVALRCDPISGHVSLYWYRQALGQGPEFLTYFNYEAQQDKSGLPNDRFSAERPEGSISTLTIQRTEQRDSAMYRCASSLGRGQEKLFFGSGTQLSVL.

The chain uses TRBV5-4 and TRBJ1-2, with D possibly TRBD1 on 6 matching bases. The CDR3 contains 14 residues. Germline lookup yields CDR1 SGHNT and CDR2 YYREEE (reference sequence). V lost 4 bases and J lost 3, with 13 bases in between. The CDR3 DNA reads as TGTGCCAGCAGCCGCGGGGGGGCAGACTATGGCTACACCTTC. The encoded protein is CASSRGGADYGYTF.

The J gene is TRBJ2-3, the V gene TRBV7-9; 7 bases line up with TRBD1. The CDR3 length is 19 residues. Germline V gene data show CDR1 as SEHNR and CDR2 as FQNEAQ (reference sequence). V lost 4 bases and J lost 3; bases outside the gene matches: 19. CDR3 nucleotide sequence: TGTGCCAGCAGCTCCACATCGATTTGGACAGGAGAACGGACAGATACGCAGTATTTT. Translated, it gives CASSSTSIWTGERTDTQYF. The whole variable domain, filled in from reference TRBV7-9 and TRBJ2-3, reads DTGVSQNPRHKITKRGQNVTFRCDPISEHNRLYWYRQTLGQGPEFLTYFQNEAQLEKSRLLSDRFSAERPKGSFSTLEIQRTEQGDSAMYLCASSSTSIWTGERTDTQYFGPGTRLTVL.

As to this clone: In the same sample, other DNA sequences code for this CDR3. The CDR3 protein is CASSDPRGGEKETQYF. CDR3 nucleotides: TGTGCCAGCAGTGACCCTCGGGGGGGGGAGAAGGAGACCCAGTACTTC. The V call is TRBV6-1, the J call TRBJ2-5; TRBD2 matches 8 bases. The CDR3 loop spans 16 amino acids. J was trimmed by 5 bases and V by 3 bases; bases with no gene match: 11. Germline lookup yields CDR1 MNHNS and CDR2 SASEGT.

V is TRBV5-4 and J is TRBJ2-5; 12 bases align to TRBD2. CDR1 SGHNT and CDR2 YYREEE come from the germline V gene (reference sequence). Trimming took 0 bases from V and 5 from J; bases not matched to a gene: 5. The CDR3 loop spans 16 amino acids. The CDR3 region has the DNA TGTGCCAGCAGCTTGGGACTAGCGGGAGCAGAGGAGACCCAGTACTTC. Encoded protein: CASSLGLAGAEETQYF.

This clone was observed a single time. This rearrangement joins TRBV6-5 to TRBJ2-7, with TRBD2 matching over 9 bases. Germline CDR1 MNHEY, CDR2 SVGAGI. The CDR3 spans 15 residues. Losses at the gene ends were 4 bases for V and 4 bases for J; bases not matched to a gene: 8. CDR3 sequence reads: CASSSSLAGRYEQYF. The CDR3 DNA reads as TGTGCCAGCAGTTCGTCGCTAGCGGGGAGATACGAGCAGTACTTC.

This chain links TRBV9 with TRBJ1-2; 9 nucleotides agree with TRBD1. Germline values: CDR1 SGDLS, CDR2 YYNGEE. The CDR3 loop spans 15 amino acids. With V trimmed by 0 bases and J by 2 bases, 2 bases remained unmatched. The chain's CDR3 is CASSVDRGLNYGYTF. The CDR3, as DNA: TGTGCCAGCAGCGTAGACAGGGGGCTAAACTATGGCTACACCTTC.

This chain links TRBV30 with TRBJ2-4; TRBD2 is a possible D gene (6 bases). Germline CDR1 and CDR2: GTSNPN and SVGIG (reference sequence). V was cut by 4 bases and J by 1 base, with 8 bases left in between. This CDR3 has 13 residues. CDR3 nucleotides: TGTGCCTGGAATCGGGGGGCCAAAAACATTCAGTACTTC. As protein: CAWNRGAKNIQYF.

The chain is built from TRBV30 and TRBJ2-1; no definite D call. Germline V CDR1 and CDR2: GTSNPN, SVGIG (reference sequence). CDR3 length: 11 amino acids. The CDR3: CAAVSLNEQFF. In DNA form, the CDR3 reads TGTGCGGCAGTATCGCTGAATGAGCAGTTCTTC.